This T cell receptor beta chain was found in a study of T-cell reconstitution after alpha-beta-depleted transplantation in children. Regarding the study as a whole: The main origin of T-cell counts and diversity one year after transplant was newly produced T cells.

The authors prepared the TCRbeta library with unique molecular identifiers. In TCRdb, the PCR reads were re-called with MiXCR into one record per CDR3 protein. The top ten clones hold around 5% of a sample with around 800,000 distinct CDR3 sequences, roughly 15% of them seen once. As for this clonotype: The target antigen is unknown.

Per germline, CDR1 SEHNR and CDR2 FQNEAQ (reference sequence). This CDR3 region has 16 residues. V was pared by 2 bases and J by 4 bases, with 15 bases between. This receptor was obtained from a male patient younger than 18 who had a stem cell transplant for acute lymphoblastic leukemia, so the T cells may come from the graft donor. The specimen comprised PBMCs, mostly from graft donor cells, sampled 360 days after TCRalphabeta/CD19-depleted stem cell transplant. The chain uses TRBV7-9 and TRBJ2-1; D is possibly TRBD2 (6 bases). CDR3 DNA sequence: TGTGCCAGCAGCTTACCCACTAGCAGTACTTACAATGAGCAGTTCTTC. Its translation: CASSLPTSSTYNEQFF. Full variable domain (remainder filled in from reference TRBV7-9 and TRBJ2-1): DTGVSQNPRHKITKRGQNVTFRCDPISEHNRLYWYRQTLGQGPEFLTYFQNEAQLEKSRLLSDRFSAERPKGSFSTLEIQRTEQGDSAMYLCASSLPTSSTYNEQFFGPGTRLTVL.